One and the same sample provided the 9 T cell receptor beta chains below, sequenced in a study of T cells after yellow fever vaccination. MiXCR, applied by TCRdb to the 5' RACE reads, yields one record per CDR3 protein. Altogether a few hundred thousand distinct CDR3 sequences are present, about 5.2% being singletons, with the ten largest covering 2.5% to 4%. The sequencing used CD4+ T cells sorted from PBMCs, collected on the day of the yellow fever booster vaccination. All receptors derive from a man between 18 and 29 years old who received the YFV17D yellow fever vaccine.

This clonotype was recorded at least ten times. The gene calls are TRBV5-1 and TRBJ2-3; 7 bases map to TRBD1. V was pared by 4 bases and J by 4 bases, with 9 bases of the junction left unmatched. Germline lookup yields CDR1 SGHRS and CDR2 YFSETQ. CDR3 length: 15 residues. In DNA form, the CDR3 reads TGCGCCAGCAGCCGGGGACAGACAGACGCAGATACGCAGTATTTT. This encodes CASSRGQTDADTQYF.

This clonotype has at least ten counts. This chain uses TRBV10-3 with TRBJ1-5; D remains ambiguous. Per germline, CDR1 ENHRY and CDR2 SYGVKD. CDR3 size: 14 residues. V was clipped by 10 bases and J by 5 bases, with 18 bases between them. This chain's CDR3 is CATALGQHDQPQHF. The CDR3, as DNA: TGTGCCACTGCCCTTGGGCAGCACGATCAGCCCCAGCATTTT.

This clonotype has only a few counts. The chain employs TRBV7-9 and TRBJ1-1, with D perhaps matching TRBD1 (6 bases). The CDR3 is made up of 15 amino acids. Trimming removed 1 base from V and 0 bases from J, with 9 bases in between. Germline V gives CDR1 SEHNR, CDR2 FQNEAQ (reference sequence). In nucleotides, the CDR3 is TGTGCCAGCAGCTTAGGGGACATGGTGAACACTGAAGCTTTCTTT. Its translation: CASSLGDMVNTEAFF.

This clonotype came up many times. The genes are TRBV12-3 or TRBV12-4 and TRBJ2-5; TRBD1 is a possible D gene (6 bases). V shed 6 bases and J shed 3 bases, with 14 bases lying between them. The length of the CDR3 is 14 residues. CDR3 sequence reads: CASRAGTTKETQYF. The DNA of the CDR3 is TGTGCCAGCAGAGCCGGGACAACTAAAGAGACCCAGTACTTC.

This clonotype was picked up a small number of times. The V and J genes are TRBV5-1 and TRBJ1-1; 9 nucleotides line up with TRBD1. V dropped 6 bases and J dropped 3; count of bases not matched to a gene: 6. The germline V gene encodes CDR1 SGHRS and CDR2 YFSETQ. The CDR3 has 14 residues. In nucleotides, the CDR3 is TGCGCCAGCACGTCACAGGGGGCTTACACTGAAGCTTTCTTT. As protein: CASTSQGAYTEAFF.

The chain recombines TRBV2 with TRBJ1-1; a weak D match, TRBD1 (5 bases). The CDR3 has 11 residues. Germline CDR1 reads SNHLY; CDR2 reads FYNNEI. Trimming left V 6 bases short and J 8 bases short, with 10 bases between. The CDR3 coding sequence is TGTGCCAGCAGCCCGACAGTCGAAGCTTTCTTT. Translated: CASSPTVEAFF.

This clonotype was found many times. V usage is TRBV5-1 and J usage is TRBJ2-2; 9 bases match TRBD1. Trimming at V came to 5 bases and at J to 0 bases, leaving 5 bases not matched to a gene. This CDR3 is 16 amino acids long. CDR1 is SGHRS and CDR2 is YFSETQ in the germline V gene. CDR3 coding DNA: TGCGCCAGCAGGCCGGACAGGGGAACGAACACCGGGGAGCTGTTTTTT. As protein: CASRPDRGTNTGELFF.

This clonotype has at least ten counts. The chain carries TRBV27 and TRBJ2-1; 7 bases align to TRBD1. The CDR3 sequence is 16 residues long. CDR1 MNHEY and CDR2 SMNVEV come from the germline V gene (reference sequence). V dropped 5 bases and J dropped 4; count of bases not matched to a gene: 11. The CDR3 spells CASSDFGTDLYNEQFF. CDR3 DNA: TGTGCCAGCAGTGACTTCGGGACAGACTTGTACAATGAGCAGTTCTTC.

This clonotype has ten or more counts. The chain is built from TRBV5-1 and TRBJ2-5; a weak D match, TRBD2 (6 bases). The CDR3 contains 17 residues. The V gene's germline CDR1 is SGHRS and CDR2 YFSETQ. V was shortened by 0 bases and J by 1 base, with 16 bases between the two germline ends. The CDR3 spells CASSLARDGRFQETQYF. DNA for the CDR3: TGCGCCAGCAGCTTGGCCCGGGACGGGAGATTCCAAGAGACCCAGTACTTC.